Shown below are 25 T cell receptor beta chains from a single sample sequenced in a study of early stage breast cancer tumors. Here immunoSEQ multiplex PCR was the method, and the copy in TCRdb shows in-frame clones only, minus some. Among tens of thousands of clones listed, over 75% were seen once. The sample consisted of blood. These receptors originate from a person in their 40s with breast cancer.

This chain connects TRBV6-1 to TRBJ1-1; D uncertain. Germline CDR1 MNHNS, CDR2 SASEGT. V lost 2 bases, J lost 1 base, and 11 bases lay in between. The CDR3 is made up of 15 amino acids. The CDR3 DNA reads TGTGCCAGCAGTGAACACAGACCGGGGAACACTGAAGCTTTCTTT. It encodes CASSEHRPGNTEAFF.

The chain has TRBV30 and TRBJ2-4; D is unresolved. V lost 0 bases, J lost 8 bases, and 8 bases lay in between. Germline V CDR1 and CDR2: GTSNPN, SVGIG (reference sequence). The CDR3 contains 12 residues. The DNA of the CDR3 is TGTGCCTGGAGTGTACAAAGTGACATTCAGTACTTC. As protein: CAWSVQSDIQYF.

V and J are TRBV25-1 and TRBJ2-1; D not certain. Germline V CDR1 and CDR2: MGHDK, SYGVNS. Trimming took 1 base from V and 0 from J, leaving 10 bases between them. The CDR3 consists of 16 residues. CDR3 sequence (DNA): TGTGCCAGCAGTGAATGGGCTCGGAGCTCCTACAATGAGCAGTTCTTC. Translation gives CASSEWARSSYNEQFF.

J is TRBJ2-7 and V is TRBV7-2; tentative D call: TRBD1 (7 bases). Trimming stripped 2 bases from V and 3 bases from J, with 14 bases between. Germline CDR1 SGHTA, CDR2 FQGNSA. This CDR3 has 15 residues. This CDR3 reads CASSLQGGSIYEQYF. DNA of the CDR3: TGTGCCAGCAGCTTACAGGGGGGATCTATCTACGAGCAGTACTTC.

The rearrangement uses TRBV12-5 and TRBJ1-1; D gene uncertain. V was shortened by 0 bases and J by 3 bases, with 11 bases between the two germline ends. The CDR3 runs 15 residues. Per the germline V gene, CDR1 is LGHNT and CDR2 is FRNRAP. DNA for the CDR3: TGTGCTAGTGGTTTGGTACCCCGGGAGGACACTGAAGCTTTCTTT. It yields the protein CASGLVPREDTEAFF.

The rearrangement joins TRBV7-2 to TRBJ2-3; D perhaps matches TRBD2 (6 bases). The V end was cut by 5 bases, the J end by 4 bases, with 13 bases between. The CDR3 length is 14 residues. CDR1 and CDR2 (germline): SGHTA, FQGNSA. The CDR3 spells CASSPLAGSDTQYF. The CDR3 nucleotides read TGTGCCAGCAGCCCACTAGCCGGATCAGATACGCAGTATTTT.

The rearrangement joins TRBV4-2 to TRBJ1-2; 8 nucleotides line up with TRBD1. Germline V gene sequence: CDR1 LGHNA, CDR2 YNFKEQ. CDR3 length equals 16 residues. Trimming at V came to 0 bases and at J to 4 bases, leaving 7 bases not matched to a gene. In DNA form, the CDR3 reads TGTGCCAGCAGCCAAGATGGAGGACAGGGTTTCTATGGCTACACCTTC. It codes for CASSQDGGQGFYGYTF.

The chain combines TRBV19 with TRBJ2-7; TRBD1 aligns across 9 bases. The CDR3 is 14 residues long. V lost 5 bases and J lost 0; bases outside the gene matches: 2. The germline V gene has CDR1 LNHDA and CDR2 SQIVND (reference sequence). CDR3 protein: CASSVTGGSYEQYF. The CDR3 DNA reads as TGTGCCAGTAGTGTGACAGGGGGCTCCTACGAGCAGTACTTC.

The J gene is TRBJ2-2, the V gene TRBV5-1; 15 bases agree with TRBD2. V shed 0 bases and J 7 bases; nucleotides not matched to a gene: 4. CDR3 length: 17 residues. CDR1 and CDR2 (germline): SGHRS, YFSETQ. The CDR3 region has the DNA TGCGCCAGCAGCTTGGCGGGACTAGCGGGAGGCGGCGGGGAGCTGTTTTTT. Its protein product is CASSLAGLAGGGGELFF.

There are a few counts of this clone. The CDR3 DNA reads as TGCGCCAGCAGCCAAGATCTTGGGGCAATGAACACTGAAGCTTTCTTT. The encoded protein is CASSQDLGAMNTEAFF. The chain is built from TRBV4-1 and TRBJ1-1, with a weak D call TRBD1 (5 bases). Between the trimmed V and J ends, which lost 0 bases and 0 bases, there was a span of 11 bases. Germline V lookup: CDR1 MGHRA, CDR2 YSYEKL. CDR3 length equals 16 residues.

This chain links TRBV27 with TRBJ1-1, with unresolved D. The CDR3 totals 15 residues. The ends were cut back, 0 bases at V and 0 bases at J, with 8 bases in the middle. Germline values: CDR1 MNHEY, CDR2 SMNVEV (reference sequence). In DNA, the CDR3 is TGTGCCAGCAGTTTATCGACCGGCATGAACACTGAAGCTTTCTTT. Translating gives CASSLSTGMNTEAFF.

Note on this clone: The junction does not match germline at one end; this may be a read error. The chain employs TRBV10-3 and TRBJ2-7; TRBD2 matches at 7 bases. CDR1 and CDR2 (germline): ENHRY, SYGVKD. This CDR3 comprises 12 residues. CDR3 nucleotide sequence: TGCGGAATCGGCGGGAGTCCCTACGAGCAGTACTTC. Its translation is CGIGGSPYEQYF.

The CDR3 reads CSVSGQGAYEQYF. CDR3 DNA sequence: TGCAGCGTTTCGGGACAGGGGGCTTACGAGCAGTACTTC. The chain links TRBV29-1 to TRBJ2-7; 12 nucleotides match TRBD1. Trimming cost V 5 bases and J 4 bases; bases outside gene matches: 3. Per germline, CDR1 SQVTM and CDR2 ANQGSEA. The CDR3 totals 13 residues.

The V gene is TRBV7-2, the J gene TRBJ2-1; 8 bases match TRBD2. The CDR3 totals 15 residues. The V segment lost 3 bases and the J segment 2 bases; nucleotides outside the gene matches: 3. CDR1 is SGHTA, CDR2 FQGNSA, per germline. The CDR3 sequence is CASSFLAGTYNEQFF. The CDR3 coding sequence is TGTGCCAGCAGCTTCCTAGCGGGTACCTACAATGAGCAGTTCTTC.

The rearrangement joins TRBV6-1 to TRBJ2-7, with D perhaps matching TRBD1 (6 bases). CDR1 is MNHNS, CDR2 SASEGT, per germline. The V gene lost 7 bases and the J gene lost 4 bases, with 20 bases spanning the gap. CDR3 size: 15 residues. DNA for the CDR3: TGTGCCAGCAAACTTCGGCGTGGACAGTTATACGAGCAGTACTTC. This sequence encodes CASKLRRGQLYEQYF.

The chain combines TRBV5-4 with TRBJ1-2; possibly TRBD1 for D (6 bases). This CDR3 is built from 16 residues. Germline CDR1 SGHNT, CDR2 YYREEE (reference sequence). Trimming took off 0 bases at V and 0 bases at J, with 12 bases between the two ends. The chain's CDR3 is CASSLAWGLTNYGYTF. The CDR3 region has the DNA TGTGCCAGCAGCTTGGCTTGGGGGCTAACTAACTATGGCTACACCTTC. Supplemented by reference TRBV5-4 and TRBJ1-2, the full variable domain reads ETGVTQSPTHLIKTRGQQVTLRCSSQSGHNTVSWYQQALGQGPQFIFQYYREEENGRGNFPPRFSGLQFPNYSSELNVNALELDDSALYLCASSLAWGLTNYGYTFGSGTRLTVV.

This clone was detected a few times. This chain joins TRBV7-2 and TRBJ1-1, with a possible D match to TRBD1 (5 bases). V was cut by 3 bases and J by 7 bases, with 12 bases left in between. The CDR3 extends over 13 amino acids. Germline-derived CDR1 and CDR2 are SGHTA and FQGNSA. In nucleotides, the CDR3 is TGTGCCAGCAGCTTTTCCAGGGATCTTGAAGCTTTCTTT. This encodes CASSFSRDLEAFF.

The rearrangement joins TRBV6-1 to TRBJ1-2, with D unresolved. Germline CDR1 reads MNHNS; CDR2 reads SASEGT. With 2 bases removed from V and 4 bases from J, the gap between germline ends came to 14 bases. This CDR3 is 15 amino acids long. The DNA for the CDR3 is TGTGCCAGCAGTGAAAATGCGGGCTTCAGCTATGGCTACACCTTC. Translation: CASSENAGFSYGYTF.

CDR3 DNA: TGTGCCTGGAGTGCGGGGACAGCGTTCTACGAGCAGTACTTC. Its protein is CAWSAGTAFYEQYF. This chain links TRBV30 with TRBJ2-7, with TRBD1 matching over 7 bases. From germline, CDR1 is GTSNPN and CDR2 SVGIG (reference sequence). V lost 1 base and J lost 3; bases outside the gene matches: 6. There are 14 residues in the CDR3.

The J gene is TRBJ1-5, the V gene TRBV21-1; the tabulated D call, TRBD1, remains unverified against the DNA. TRBV21-1 is tagged as a pseudogene. CDR3 length: 21 residues. Written as DNA, the CDR3 is TGTGCCAGCAGCAAAGAAACGCGGGACAGGGAATTTGATAGCTGCAATCAGCCCCAGCATTTT. It specifies CASSKETRDREFDSCNQPQHF.

The V call is TRBV6-6, the J call TRBJ2-7, with D possibly called TRBD1 or TRBD2 (5 bases each). Germline V gene lookup returns CDR1 MNHNY and CDR2 SVGAGI (reference sequence). Between the trimmed V and J ends, which lost 7 bases and 1 base, there was a span of 20 bases. This CDR3 comprises 16 residues. The CDR3, as DNA: TGTGCCAGCACAAACGTCGGGGACCCAGGATCCTACGAGCAGTACTTC. It translates to CASTNVGDPGSYEQYF.

The rearrangement links TRBV6-5 to TRBJ2-7; D call uncertain. V lost 5 bases to trimming and J lost 4 bases, with 6 bases between them. The CDR3 sequence is 11 residues long. CDR1 is MNHEY and CDR2 is SVGAGI in the germline V gene. The DNA for the CDR3 is TGTGCCAGCAGTGGAAAGTACGAGCAGTACTTC. It specifies CASSGKYEQYF.

This chain uses TRBV5-1 with TRBJ2-5, with D unclear. CDR3 size: 13 residues. V was pared by 0 bases and J by 4 bases, with 7 bases between. Germline values: CDR1 SGHRS, CDR2 YFSETQ. The CDR3 DNA follows: TGCGCCAGCAGCTTGGCCGTTTTAGAGACCCAGTACTTC. As protein: CASSLAVLETQYF.

This rearrangement joins TRBV10-2 to TRBJ2-7; a possible D gene is TRBD2 (6 bases). CDR3 length: 14 amino acids. From germline, CDR1 is WSHSY and CDR2 SAAADI. Trimming took 1 base from V and 4 from J, leaving 11 bases between them. The CDR3 coding sequence is TGCGCCAGCAGTGAGTATGGGGGGAGTTACGAGCAGTACTTC. Translating gives CASSEYGGSYEQYF.

The chain carries TRBV30 and TRBJ2-7; tentatively, D is TRBD2 (6 bases). The CDR3 loop spans 16 amino acids. V lost 3 bases and J lost 4, with 22 bases in between. Looked up from germline, CDR1 is GTSNPN and CDR2 is SVGIG (reference sequence). The CDR3 sequence: CAWRATGKRALYEQYF. The CDR3 DNA reads TGTGCCTGGAGGGCAACGGGAAAGCGGGCCCTATACGAGCAGTACTTC.